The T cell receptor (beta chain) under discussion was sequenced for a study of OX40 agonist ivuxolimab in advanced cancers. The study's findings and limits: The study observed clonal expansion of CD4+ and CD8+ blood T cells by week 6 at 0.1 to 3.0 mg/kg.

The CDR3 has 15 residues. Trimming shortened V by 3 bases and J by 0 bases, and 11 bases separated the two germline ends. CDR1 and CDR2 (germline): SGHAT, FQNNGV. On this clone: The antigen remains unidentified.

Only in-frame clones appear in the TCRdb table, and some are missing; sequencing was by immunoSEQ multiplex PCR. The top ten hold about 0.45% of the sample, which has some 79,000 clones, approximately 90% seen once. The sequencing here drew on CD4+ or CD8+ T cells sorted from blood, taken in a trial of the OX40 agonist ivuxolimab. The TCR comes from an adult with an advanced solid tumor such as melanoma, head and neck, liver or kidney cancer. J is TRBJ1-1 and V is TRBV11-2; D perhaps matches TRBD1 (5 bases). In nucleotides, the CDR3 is TGTGCCAGCAGCTTTTCGCGGGGGGTGAACACTGAAGCTTTCTTT. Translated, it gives CASSFSRGVNTEAFF.